A single sample is the source of the 28 T cell receptor beta chains below, sequenced in a study of identical twins. TCRdb used MiXCR to reprocess the 5' RACE reads, holding one entry per CDR3 protein. This sample has hundreds of thousands of distinct CDR3 sequences, with over 8.5% found just once. The sample was also linked to a second study, of yellow fever vaccine responses in identical twins.

Sequencing was done on a sample of PBMCs. These receptors came from a woman aged 18-30 years in good health.

This clonotype was counted only a few times. The J gene is TRBJ2-3, the V gene TRBV4-3, with D perhaps given as TRBD1 or TRBD2 (5 bases each). Germline V gene lookup returns CDR1 LGHNA and CDR2 YSLEER. The V and J ends lost 1 base and 0 bases respectively, with 11 bases between them. This CDR3 is 16 amino acids long. The CDR3 DNA reads TGCGCCAGCAGCCAAGGGCAGGGACCTAGCACAGATACGCAGTATTTT. Residues: CASSQGQGPSTDTQYF.

This clonotype was recorded many times. The genes are TRBV12-3 or TRBV12-4 and TRBJ2-7; D call uncertain. Trimming stripped 4 bases from V and 2 bases from J, with 9 bases between. This CDR3 spans 13 amino acids. The CDR3 protein is CASSSGPTYEQYF. In DNA form, the CDR3 reads TGTGCCAGCAGTTCTGGACCCACCTACGAGCAGTACTTC.

The chain links TRBV9 to TRBJ1-2; 11 positions agree with TRBD1. V shed 4 bases and J 3 bases; nucleotides not matched to a gene: 8. Per germline, CDR1 SGDLS and CDR2 YYNGEE. The CDR3 has 16 amino acids. The CDR3, as DNA: TGTGCCAGCAGCAGCCAAGGACAGGGGGCTGACTATGGCTACACCTTC. Translating it yields CASSSQGQGADYGYTF.

V usage is TRBV7-9 and J usage is TRBJ2-7, with D maybe TRBD1 (7 bases). V was pared by 8 bases and J by 7 bases, with 21 bases between. Germline CDR1 is SEHNR and CDR2 is FQNEAQ (reference sequence). This CDR3 spans 14 amino acids. CDR3 in amino acids: CASGVGGSRGEQYV. The CDR3 bases are TGTGCCAGCGGAGTGGGGGGATCCAGGGGGGAGCAGTACGTC.

The table lists this clonotype with many counts. The chain employs TRBV6-6 and TRBJ1-4, with D uncertain. From germline, CDR1 is MNHNY and CDR2 SVGAGI (reference sequence). There are 13 residues in the CDR3. Trimming took 8 bases from V and 3 from J, leaving 10 bases between them. The DNA of the CDR3 is TGTGCCAGCCATACGGCAGCTAATGAAAAACTGTTTTTT. Translated, it gives CASHTAANEKLFF.

This clonotype was detected many times. At one of its ends the junction is not consistent with the germline gene, which may arise from a read error. V is TRBV7-7 and J is TRBJ2-5; unclear D gene. The V gene's germline CDR1 is SSHAT and CDR2 FNYEAQ (reference sequence). The CDR3 has 14 amino acids. The CDR3: CASSLARLGETQYF. DNA of the CDR3: TGTGCTAGCAGCTTAGCCAGGTTGGGGGAGACCCAGTACTTC. The complete variable domain, with remaining parts taken from reference TRBV7-7 and TRBJ2-5, reads GAGVSQSPRYKVTKRGQDVTLRCDPISSHATLYWYQQALGQGPEFLTYFNYEAQPDKSGLPSDRFSAERPEGSISTLTIQRTEQRDSAMYRCASSLARLGETQYFGPGTRLLVL.

In this sample, this clonotype turned up many times. The chain joins TRBV29-1 to TRBJ2-7; unclear D gene. The CDR3 sequence is 12 residues long. Germline CDR1 is SQVTM and CDR2 is ANQGSEA. Trimming stripped 4 bases from V and 0 bases from J, with 7 bases between. The CDR3 bases are TGCAGCGTTGGAGAGAGCTCCTACGAGCAGTACTTC. Residues: CSVGESSYEQYF.

This clonotype was counted between two and nine times. The chain carries TRBV4-2 and TRBJ2-5; 11 nucleotides align to TRBD1. Per the germline V gene, CDR1 is LGHNA and CDR2 is YNFKEQ. V lost 4 bases and J lost 5; bases outside the gene matches: 3. The CDR3 is 14 residues long. The CDR3 loop reads CASSRTGGMETQYF. The CDR3 DNA reads as TGTGCCAGCAGCCGGACAGGGGGCATGGAGACCCAGTACTTC.

V usage is TRBV15 and J usage is TRBJ2-5, with 9 bases fitting TRBD2. V lost 1 base, J lost 5 bases, and 14 bases stayed unmatched. This CDR3 has 18 amino acids. CDR1 LNHNV and CDR2 YYDKDF come from the germline V gene (reference sequence). The CDR3 region has the DNA TGTGCCACCAGCAGAGGCTTGCGGGAGGGATGGTTCGGGGAGACCCAGTACTTC. Residues: CATSRGLREGWFGETQYF. The complete variable domain, with remaining parts taken from reference TRBV15 and TRBJ2-5, reads DAMVIQNPRYQVTQFGKPVTLSCSQTLNHNVMYWYQQKSSQAPKLLFHYYDKDFNNEADTPDNFQSRRPNTSFCFLDIRSPGLGDTAMYLCATSRGLREGWFGETQYFGPGTRLLVL.

V and J are TRBV11-2 and TRBJ2-5; D tentatively reads TRBD1 or TRBD2 (5 bases each). This CDR3 region has 14 residues. Germline CDR1 SGHAT, CDR2 FQNNGV. Deletions cut 2 bases from V and 1 base from J, with 8 bases between. This CDR3 reads CASSLMGTQETQYF. The CDR3 DNA reads TGTGCCAGCAGCTTAATGGGGACCCAAGAGACCCAGTACTTC.

This chain uses TRBV20-1 with TRBJ2-7, with D perhaps matching TRBD1 (5 bases). The ends were cut back, 7 bases at V and 5 bases at J, with 15 bases in the middle. The germline V gene encodes CDR1 DFQATT and CDR2 SNEGSKA (reference sequence). The CDR3 spans 12 residues. Written as DNA, the CDR3 is TGCAGTGGCCCGGTCCAGGGTCACGAGCAGTACTTC. This codes for CSGPVQGHEQYF.

V usage is TRBV7-9 and J usage is TRBJ2-3, with 7 bases fitting TRBD1. The junction had 2 bases not matched to a gene; V was cut back by 3 bases and J by 2 bases. The germline V gene encodes CDR1 SEHNR and CDR2 FQNEAQ (reference sequence). This CDR3 has 14 amino acids. The CDR3 DNA sequence: TGTGCCAGCAGCTTCGACAGGGACACAGATACGCAGTATTTT. It specifies CASSFDRDTDTQYF.

This chain uses TRBV10-3 with TRBJ2-3; 7 bases align to TRBD2. V dropped 7 bases and J dropped 1; count of bases not matched to a gene: 5. CDR1 is ENHRY and CDR2 is SYGVKD in the germline V gene. The CDR3 runs to 14 residues. CDR3 nucleotide sequence: TGTGCCATCACCTTAGCGGGCCGCACAGATACGCAGTATTTT. Translation gives CAITLAGRTDTQYF.

This clonotype was counted a few times. The rearrangement joins TRBV14 to TRBJ1-5; a weak D match, TRBD1 (5 bases). CDR1 SGHDN and CDR2 FVKESK come from the germline V gene. This CDR3 has 12 residues. V was clipped by 5 bases and J by 9 bases, with 11 bases between them. This CDR3 reads CASSSSGAPQHF. DNA for the CDR3: TGTGCCAGCAGCTCGTCCGGGGCGCCCCAGCATTTT.

The J gene is TRBJ1-1, the V gene TRBV2; D gene unclear. Germline-derived CDR1 and CDR2 are SNHLY and FYNNEI. Trimming pared 4 bases from V and 2 bases from J, leaving 14 bases between. The length of the CDR3 is 15 residues. The CDR3 nucleotides are TGTGCCAGCAGTGCTATCGCCGGAACAAACACTGAAGCTTTCTTT. It specifies CASSAIAGTNTEAFF.

This clonotype was seen only a few times. This chain joins TRBV15 and TRBJ2-5; no clear D gene. The germline V and J ends were trimmed by 0 bases and 2 bases, with 13 bases remaining between them. The CDR3 extends over 16 amino acids. From germline, CDR1 is LNHNV and CDR2 YYDKDF (reference sequence). CDR3 DNA sequence: TGTGCCACCAGCAGAGATCTGTCCCTTATGCAAGAGACCCAGTACTTC. Translated: CATSRDLSLMQETQYF.

The sample holds a few counts of this clonotype. The V and J genes are TRBV4-1 and TRBJ2-7; 10 nucleotides agree with TRBD2. Per the germline V gene, CDR1 is MGHRA and CDR2 is YSYEKL. With V trimmed by 0 bases and J by 4 bases, 21 bases remained unmatched. The CDR3 consists of 21 residues. This CDR3 is CASSQELILNHPSGSGYEQYF. Here the CDR3 DNA reads TGCGCCAGCAGCCAAGAACTCATATTAAACCACCCTAGCGGGAGTGGATACGAGCAGTACTTC.

This clonotype was seen repeatedly, ten times or more. The chain uses TRBV5-1 and TRBJ2-1; 11 bases fit TRBD2. CDR1 is SGHRS, CDR2 YFSETQ, per germline. Germline trimming cut 4 bases from V and 6 bases from J; bases unmatched to any gene: 9. The CDR3 is 16 amino acids. CDR3 amino acids: CASSVTGTSGLNEQFF. The DNA of the CDR3 is TGCGCCAGCAGCGTCACCGGGACTAGCGGCCTCAATGAGCAGTTCTTC.

J is TRBJ2-5 and V is TRBV11-2, with 10 bases fitting TRBD2. CDR3 size: 16 residues. V was clipped by 0 bases and J by 4 bases; unmatched bases: 5. From germline, CDR1 is SGHAT and CDR2 FQNNGV. The CDR3 nucleotides are TGTGCCAGCAGCTTAGATCTCCTAGCGGGAGTAGAGACCCAGTACTTC. The encoded protein is CASSLDLLAGVETQYF. Drawing the rest from reference TRBV11-2 and TRBJ2-5, the complete variable domain is EAGVAQSPRYKIIEKRQSVAFWCNPISGHATLYWYQQILGQGPKLLIQFQNNGVVDDSQLPKDRFSAERLKGVDSTLKIQPAKLEDSAVYLCASSLDLLAGVETQYFGPGTRLLVL.

This clonotype was recorded at least ten times. J is TRBJ1-1 and V is TRBV4-1; tentative D call: TRBD1 (6 bases). This CDR3 spans 15 amino acids. V was trimmed by 2 bases and J by 7 bases, leaving 17 bases between them. Germline V gene data show CDR1 as MGHRA and CDR2 as YSYEKL. The CDR3 DNA follows: TGCGCCAGCAGCCAATTGATAAGTGGGACATATGAAGCTTTCTTT. Its translation is CASSQLISGTYEAFF.

The rearrangement uses TRBV14 and TRBJ2-7, with 9 bases fitting TRBD1. Germline V CDR1 and CDR2: SGHDN, FVKESK. The V and J ends lost 5 bases and 5 bases, in that order; junction bases with no gene match: 10. The CDR3 is 15 residues long. CDR3 residues: CASSYRDRAIDEQYF. In DNA form, the CDR3 reads TGTGCCAGCAGCTACCGGGACAGGGCTATCGACGAGCAGTACTTC.

In this sample, this clonotype turned up many times. This chain connects TRBV11-2 to TRBJ2-4, with 16 bases identical to TRBD2. CDR3 length: 21 residues. V gave up 7 bases and J gave up 3 bases; unmatched junction bases: 18. CDR1 and CDR2 from the germline V gene are SGHAT and FQNNGV. The CDR3 DNA follows: TGTGCCAGCAACATAGGACCGGGACTAGCGGGAGGGCCGATCGACAAAAACATTCAGTACTTC. This gives the protein CASNIGPGLAGGPIDKNIQYF.

This clonotype was seen many times. The chain carries TRBV2 and TRBJ2-3; D is perhaps TRBD2 (5 bases). CDR1 is SNHLY, CDR2 FYNNEI, per germline. Deletions cut 3 bases from V and 0 bases from J, with 13 bases between. The CDR3 loop spans 16 amino acids. The CDR3 spells CASSDLSGTSTDTQYF. The CDR3 coding sequence is TGTGCCAGCAGTGATCTAAGCGGAACTAGCACAGATACGCAGTATTTT. The whole variable domain, filled in from reference TRBV2 and TRBJ2-3, reads EPEVTQTPSHQVTQMGQEVILRCVPISNHLYFYWYRQILGQKVEFLVSFYNNEISEKSEIFDDQFSVERPDGSNFTLKIRSTKLEDSAMYFCASSDLSGTSTDTQYFGPGTRLTVL.

This clonotype was seen only a few times. The chain has TRBV5-1 and TRBJ2-2; D unresolved. This CDR3 region has 14 residues. V lost 0 bases and J lost 8, with 11 bases in between. CDR1 and CDR2 from the germline V gene are SGHRS and YFSETQ. The CDR3 protein is CASSLVATTGELFF. DNA of the CDR3: TGCGCCAGCAGCTTGGTGGCTACTACTGGGGAGCTGTTTTTT.

This sequence joins TRBV14 and TRBJ1-1, with D uncertain. The CDR3 is 13 amino acids. V dropped 3 bases and J dropped 1 base, with 6 bases sitting between them. CDR1 and CDR2 (germline): SGHDN, FVKESK. In DNA form, the CDR3 reads TGTGCCAGCAGCCACGTGCAGAACACTGAAGCTTTCTTT. It translates to CASSHVQNTEAFF.

The V and J genes are TRBV18 and TRBJ2-7; 7 bases align to TRBD1. This CDR3 has 16 residues. Germline V gene data show CDR1 as KGHSH and CDR2 as LQKENI. V lost 4 bases and J lost 5; bases outside the gene matches: 14. As DNA, the CDR3 is TGTGCCAGCTCACGCGACCCTCCGGGACAGTTCCACGAGCAGTACTTC. It encodes CASSRDPPGQFHEQYF.

This clonotype was detected a few times. The V gene is TRBV6-2 or TRBV6-3, the J gene TRBJ1-2, with TRBD1 as a possible D gene (5 bases). Trimming left V 1 base short and J 4 bases short, with 13 bases between. The CDR3 extends over 15 amino acids. Germline V lookup: CDR1 MNHEY, CDR2 SVGEGT. CDR3 coding DNA: TGTGCCAGCAGTTACTTGAAGACAGCTTCCTATGGCTACACCTTC. Translation: CASSYLKTASYGYTF.

This chain links TRBV14 with TRBJ2-5; D might be TRBD2 (5 bases). V shed 5 bases and J shed 4 bases, with 20 bases lying between them. Germline CDR1 and CDR2: SGHDN and FVKESK. There are 16 residues in the CDR3. The CDR3 protein is CASSGRKGEGGETQYF. Here the CDR3 DNA reads TGTGCCAGCAGCGGGCGAAAAGGTGAAGGAGGAGAGACCCAGTACTTC. Supplemented by reference TRBV14 and TRBJ2-5, the full variable domain reads EAGVTQFPSHSVIEKGQTVTLRCDPISGHDNLYWYRRVMGKEIKFLLHFVKESKQDESGMPNNRFLAERTGGTYSTLKVQPAELEDSGVYFCASSGRKGEGGETQYFGPGTRLLVL.